This entry lists 25 T cell receptor beta chains sequenced from one sample in a study of identical twins. TCRdb re-derived calls from the 5' RACE reads in MiXCR, one entry per CDR3 protein. This sample carries 450,000 or so distinct CDR3 sequences, 24% of them seen once, and the ten largest clones take approximately 2.9%. The data also belong to a second study, concerning T cells expressing NK-cell markers.

The sequencing sample was made of CD4+ T cells sorted from blood. Receptors were obtained from a woman aged 18-29 years in good health.

V and J are TRBV7-9 and TRBJ2-7; TRBD2 might be the D (6 bases). The germline V and J ends were trimmed by 2 bases and 3 bases, with 8 bases remaining between them. The CDR3 contains 13 residues. CDR1 and CDR2 (germline): SEHNR, FQNEAQ (reference sequence). The CDR3 sequence: CASSLRGFYEQYF. The CDR3 DNA reads as TGTGCCAGCAGCTTACGGGGGTTCTACGAGCAGTACTTC.

This clonotype occurred a few times. An end of the junction differs from the germline gene, which may be a read error. The rearrangement joins TRBV7-7 to TRBJ1-1; the match to TRBD1 covers 10 bases. The CDR3 is 17 amino acids. Germline lookup yields CDR1 SSHAT and CDR2 FNYEAQ (reference sequence). As DNA, the CDR3 is TGTGCTAGCAGCGTAACGGGACAGGGGAGAATGAACACTGAAGCTTTCTTT. It is translated as CASSVTGQGRMNTEAFF.

This clonotype was found a few times. V gene TRBV3-1 combines with J gene TRBJ1-4; TRBD1 matches at 10 bases. V lost 8 bases and J lost 11; bases outside the gene matches: 14. The germline V gene has CDR1 LGHDT and CDR2 YNNKEL (reference sequence). The CDR3 length is 15 residues. The DNA for the CDR3 is TGTGCCAGCTCGCAGACCGGGACAGGGGTGACCAAACTGTTTTTT. This sequence encodes CASSQTGTGVTKLFF.

The chain recombines TRBV20-1 with TRBJ2-7, with 7 positions matching TRBD1. V lost 3 bases and J lost 4; bases outside the gene matches: 9. The CDR3 runs 14 residues. Per germline, CDR1 DFQATT and CDR2 SNEGSKA (reference sequence). CDR3 in DNA: TGCAGTGCTAGTGAAGGGACAGTTCTTTACGAGCAGTACTTC. Translated: CSASEGTVLYEQYF.

CDR3: CASSRDGTSGGYTF. CDR3 DNA sequence: TGTGCCAGCAGTCGCGATGGGACCTCCGGGGGCTACACCTTC. V usage is TRBV7-9 and J usage is TRBJ1-2, with D tentatively TRBD1 (5 bases). Trimming removed 6 bases at V and 8 bases at J, with 19 bases between. The CDR3 contains 14 residues. CDR1 and CDR2 (germline): SEHNR, FQNEAQ (reference sequence).

This rearrangement joins TRBV20-1 to TRBJ2-5; TRBD1 agrees at 9 bases. The V segment lost 5 bases and the J segment 5 bases; nucleotides outside the gene matches: 12. Looked up from germline, CDR1 is DFQATT and CDR2 is SNEGSKA (reference sequence). The CDR3 totals 15 residues. The CDR3 is CSAPRMTGGGETQYF. CDR3 sequence (DNA): TGCAGTGCTCCCCGGATGACAGGGGGTGGGGAGACCCAGTACTTC.

The rearrangement joins TRBV7-2 to TRBJ1-1, with no clear D. Germline assignment: CDR1 SGHTA and CDR2 FQGNSA. V lost 3 bases and J 4 bases, leaving 9 bases between the germline ends. This CDR3 spans 13 amino acids. The CDR3 loop is CASSLVEGTEAFF. CDR3 in DNA: TGTGCCAGCAGCTTGGTGGAGGGCACTGAAGCTTTCTTT.

This clonotype appeared a few times. The V call is TRBV20-1, the J call TRBJ2-3, with D possibly TRBD2 on 6 matching bases. V was clipped by 4 bases and J by 4 bases, with 15 bases between them. Germline V gene data show CDR1 as DFQATT and CDR2 as SNEGSKA (reference sequence). The CDR3 is made up of 14 amino acids. The DNA for the CDR3 is TGCAGTGCTAACCCGACTAGTCGCCCAGATACGCAGTATTTT. The encoded protein is CSANPTSRPDTQYF.

This clonotype was counted between two and nine times. This chain uses TRBV24-1 with TRBJ2-3; D possibly corresponds to TRBD1 (5 bases). CDR3 length equals 13 residues. Germline V CDR1 and CDR2: KGHDR, SFDVKD. V was cut by 9 bases and J by 4 bases, with 13 bases left in between. The CDR3 DNA sequence: TGTGCCACCCGGGCAGGGAAGGCAGATACGCAGTATTTT. This sequence encodes CATRAGKADTQYF.

This chain uses TRBV20-1 with TRBJ1-1; the match to TRBD1 covers 7 bases. There are 14 residues in the CDR3. From germline, CDR1 is DFQATT and CDR2 SNEGSKA (reference sequence). The ends lost 3 bases at V and 2 bases at J; junction bases unmatched: 6. The CDR3 region has the DNA TGCAGTGCTAGTTTGGCAGGGGGTAACACTGAAGCTTTCTTT. Translation gives CSASLAGGNTEAFF.

The J gene is TRBJ2-1, the V gene TRBV20-1; 9 bases line up with TRBD2. V gave up 8 bases and J gave up 5 bases; unmatched junction bases: 7. From germline, CDR1 is DFQATT and CDR2 SNEGSKA (reference sequence). CDR3 length equals 13 residues. DNA of the CDR3: TGCAGTTACGGGACTAGCATAAACAATGAGCAGTTCTTC. This encodes CSYGTSINNEQFF.

The V call is TRBV11-1, the J call TRBJ2-2; 7 nucleotides align to TRBD2. The CDR3 sequence is 18 residues long. The trim removed 1 base at V and 0 bases at J, leaving 8 bases unmatched. Germline CDR1 and CDR2: SGHAT and FQDESV (reference sequence). The CDR3 DNA reads TGTGCCAGCAGCTTAGGAGGGTCTAGCGGCCCGAACACCGGGGAGCTGTTTTTT. It specifies CASSLGGSSGPNTGELFF.

This clonotype has just a few counts. The rearrangement joins TRBV29-1 to TRBJ1-3; the match to TRBD1 covers 9 bases. Germline assignment: CDR1 SQVTM and CDR2 ANQGSEA. V shed 7 bases, J shed 6 bases, and the junction held 7 bases outside the gene matches. CDR3 size: 13 residues. The CDR3 DNA follows: TGCAGCGCAGCGGGACAGGGAATAAACACCATATATTTT. This codes for CSAAGQGINTIYF.

The rearrangement joins TRBV29-1 to TRBJ1-5; 8 nucleotides agree with TRBD1. Trimming cost V 4 bases and J 8 bases; bases outside gene matches: 7. The CDR3 contains 13 residues. Germline V gene data show CDR1 as SQVTM and CDR2 as ANQGSEA. The CDR3 is CSVGGQVGEPQHF. CDR3 DNA sequence: TGCAGCGTTGGGGGACAGGTTGGGGAGCCCCAGCATTTT.

The chain has TRBV27 and TRBJ2-7, with TRBD1 matching over 11 bases. The J segment lost 2 bases and the V segment lost 5 bases, leaving 8 bases of the junction unmatched. This CDR3 has 16 residues. The germline CDR1 and CDR2 sequences are MNHEY and SMNVEV (reference sequence). CDR3 nucleotide sequence: TGTGCCAGCAGTACCCGGACAGGGGGCCGCACCTACGAGCAGTACTTC. Protein product: CASSTRTGGRTYEQYF.

The chain links TRBV2 to TRBJ1-2; D is perhaps TRBD1 (5 bases). Germline CDR1 and CDR2: SNHLY and FYNNEI. This CDR3 is 14 amino acids long. Trimming shortened V by 3 bases and J by 5 bases, and 13 bases separated the two germline ends. The CDR3 DNA sequence: TGTGCCAGCAGTGAGAGGAGGGGAAATTATGGCTACACCTTC. This translates into CASSERRGNYGYTF.

In regard to this clonotype: One end of the junction varies from germline; a read error may be responsible. The chain is built from TRBV20-1 and TRBJ2-1; D is perhaps TRBD2 (6 bases). Per germline, CDR1 DFQATT and CDR2 SNEGSKA (reference sequence). The CDR3 totals 13 residues. The CDR3 DNA sequence: TGCAGTACTAGCCCCTACTCCTACAATGAGCAGTTCTTC. The encoded protein is CSTSPYSYNEQFF.

The chain couples TRBV11-3 to TRBJ2-5; 9 bases match TRBD1. CDR1 is SGHNT, CDR2 YENEEA, per germline. This CDR3 has 15 residues. The V and J ends lost 5 bases and 7 bases, in that order; junction bases with no gene match: 11. Written as DNA, the CDR3 is TGTGCCAGCAGCCCTGGACAGGGGTCGGGTCTGACCCAGTACTTC. This codes for CASSPGQGSGLTQYF.

This clonotype was seen a few times. The genes are TRBV6-1 and TRBJ2-7; no reliable D call. The CDR3 has 13 amino acids. V lost 5 bases to trimming and J lost 2 bases, with 10 bases between them. Germline lookup yields CDR1 MNHNS and CDR2 SASEGT. The CDR3 DNA follows: TGTGCCAGCAGTACGGCTACCACCTACGAGCAGTACTTC. Amino acids: CASSTATTYEQYF.

The rearrangement uses TRBV5-1 and TRBJ2-2; perhaps TRBD2 as D (5 bases). Germline values: CDR1 SGHRS, CDR2 YFSETQ. V was trimmed by 5 bases and J by 3 bases, leaving 17 bases between them. The CDR3 covers 16 residues. The CDR3 nucleotides are TGCGCCAGCAGTATCAGAGGGATAATCGACACCGGGGAGCTGTTTTTT. This gives the protein CASSIRGIIDTGELFF.

V gene TRBV7-2 combines with J gene TRBJ2-2, with 9 bases fitting TRBD1. Germline-derived CDR1 and CDR2 are SGHTA and FQGNSA. V shed 5 bases, J shed 1 base, and the junction held 8 bases outside the gene matches. This CDR3 spans 17 amino acids. CDR3 in amino acids: CASSRDRVSLNTGELFF. The DNA of the CDR3 is TGTGCCAGCAGCAGGGACAGGGTATCGTTGAACACCGGGGAGCTGTTTTTT.

A few counts support this clonotype. The chain is built from TRBV24-1 and TRBJ2-1; the match to TRBD1 covers 7 bases. The length of the CDR3 is 14 residues. Losses at the gene ends were 5 bases for V and 7 bases for J; bases not matched to a gene: 7. From germline, CDR1 is KGHDR and CDR2 SFDVKD. The CDR3: CATSGQGSFNEQFF. CDR3 DNA: TGTGCCACCAGTGGACAGGGTTCGTTTAATGAGCAGTTCTTC.

This clonotype was seen only a few times. The rearrangement uses TRBV6-1 and TRBJ2-7; the D gene is possibly TRBD2 (5 bases). The ends were cut back, 5 bases at V and 0 bases at J, with 11 bases in the middle. CDR3 length: 14 amino acids. Germline V lookup: CDR1 MNHNS, CDR2 SASEGT. Written as DNA, the CDR3 is TGTGCCAGCAGTCCTATGAGGGTCTCCTACGAGCAGTACTTC. It translates to CASSPMRVSYEQYF.

This chain joins TRBV7-8 and TRBJ1-2; D may be TRBD1 (6 bases). CDR3 length equals 13 residues. Trimming stripped 5 bases from V and 5 bases from J, with 12 bases between. CDR1 SGHVS and CDR2 FQNEAQ come from the germline V gene. The CDR3: CASSPGAEYGYTF. For the CDR3, the DNA is TGTGCCAGCAGCCCAGGGGCAGAATATGGCTACACCTTC.

The chain combines TRBV2 with TRBJ2-1; no clear D gene. Deletions cut 7 bases from V and 3 bases from J, with 7 bases between. CDR3 length: 12 amino acids. Looked up from germline, CDR1 is SNHLY and CDR2 is FYNNEI. CDR3 residues: CASTLGYNEQFF. As DNA, the CDR3 is TGTGCCAGCACGCTCGGCTACAATGAGCAGTTCTTC.